These T cell receptor beta chains were read from a single sample in a study of breast tumors, draining lymph nodes, adjacent tissues. TCRdb analysed the multiplex PCR reads with MiXCR anew, one entry per CDR3 protein. The data contain 150,000 to 200,000 distinct CDR3 sequences, 30% to 40% of them singletons. The sequenced sample was axillary lymph node tissue. These receptor sequences come from a female donor with breast cancer. Some clones in this sample may be carry-over from other donors' samples. Both conserved end residues are part of each CDR3. Each record gives: D gene, CDR3 length, J gene, V gene, clone size, CDR3 DNA, CDR3 protein. A D gene is named only where the DNA matches it firmly. Size is omitted from some rows. Given values are once, few, many or a class for expanded clones.

>-|13|TRBJ1-2|TRBV12-3/TRBV12-4|many
TGTGCCAGCAGCCCCGAACGTGGGTATGGCTACACCTTC
CASSPERGYGYTF
>TRBD2|16|TRBJ2-7|TRBV20-1|many
TGCAGTGCTAGAGTTTGGGGCGGGCCCCGGGGGGAAGAGCAGTACTTC
CSARVWGGPRGEEQYF
>TRBD1|13|TRBJ1-1|TRBV20-1|-
TGCAGTGCCCGGGACAGGGGTAGGACTGAAGCTTTCTTT
CSARDRGRTEAFF
>-|16|TRBJ1-6|TRBV10-1|many
TGCGCCAGCAGTGAGTCGACCGACCCGGTTAATTCACCCCTCCACTTT
CASSESTDPVNSPLHF
>-|14|TRBJ1-1|TRBV28|-
TGTGCCAGCAGTTTGAGGCAGGGGAGAAATGAAGCTTTCTTT
CASSLRQGRNEAFF
>-|13|TRBJ1-2|TRBV3-1|-
TGTGCCAGCAGCGTTACGGTTCTGGGGGGCTACACCTTC
CASSVTVLGGYTF
>TRBD2|14|TRBJ2-1|TRBV7-9|many
TGTGCCAGCAGCCAGCGGGAGCAGGAGCATGAGCAGTTCTTC
CASSQREQEHEQFF
>-|14|TRBJ1-2|TRBV7-9|many
TGTGCCAGCAGCTCCCCCCGGGCTACGAGTGGCTACACCTTC
CASSSPRATSGYTF
>TRBD1|14|TRBJ2-1|TRBV28|once
TGTGCCAGCAGGACCGCGACAGGGGTGGGTGAGCAGTTCTTC
CASRTATGVGEQFF
>TRBD2|14|TRBJ2-3|TRBV20-1|-
TGCAGTGCTCCCCGGCTAGCGGGAGGGGGTACGCAGTATTTT
CSAPRLAGGGTQYF
>TRBD1|16|TRBJ1-2|TRBV6-5|many
TGTGCCAGCAGTACAGGACAGGGGCTAGCTAACTATGGCTACACCTTC
CASSTGQGLANYGYTF
>TRBD1|13|TRBJ1-1|TRBV15|-
TGTGCCACCCGGGACAGGGGAGGGACTGAAGCTTTCTTT
CATRDRGGTEAFF
>TRBD1|14|TRBJ1-2|TRBV19|many
TGTGCCAGTAGTCGGACAGGACCTAACTATGGCTACACCTTC
CASSRTGPNYGYTF
>-|13|TRBJ2-5|TRBV20-1|many
TGCAGTGCTGGGCAGACCCGGCGGGGGACCCAGTACTTC
CSAGQTRRGTQYF
>-|16|TRBJ2-6|TRBV9|many
TGTGCCAGCAGCGGAGGTAGACTAGCTGGGGCCAACGTCCTGACTTTC
CASSGGRLAGANVLTF
>-|12|TRBJ2-7|TRBV10-3|many
TGTGCCATCAGTGAGTGGCAGCGCGAGCAGTACTTC
CAISEWQREQYF
>-|12|TRBJ1-1|TRBV20-1|-
TGCAGTGAAAGGGGTGGGAACACTGAAGCTTTCTTT
CSERGGNTEAFF
>-|16|TRBJ2-5|TRBV10-3|-
TGTGCCATCAGTGAGGGAGGGCAAGGGATCGGGGAGACCCAGTACTTC
CAISEGGQGIGETQYF
>TRBD2|15|TRBJ2-7|TRBV6-5|many
TGTGCCAGCAGTCCAGCAGGGACTAGCGGCTACGAGCAGTACTTC
CASSPAGTSGYEQYF
>TRBD2|14|TRBJ2-1|TRBV2|few
TGTGCCTGCAGTGAACAGCGGGGTACGGATGAGCAGTTTTTC
CACSEQRGTDEQFF
>TRBD1|15|TRBJ2-1|TRBV9|many
TGTGCCAGCAGCCCTTTCGACAGGGGGAACAATGAGCAGTTCTTC
CASSPFDRGNNEQFF
>-|16|TRBJ2-2|TRBV20-1|many
TGCAGTGCGCCATCTGTCGGGGCCTCCTACACCGGGGAGCTGTTTTTT
CSAPSVGASYTGELFF
>TRBD1|16|TRBJ2-7|TRBV20-1|many
TGCAGTGCTCCACCCTCTTGGGGACAGGAGGTTTACGAGCAGTACTTC
CSAPPSWGQEVYEQYF
>TRBD2|15|TRBJ2-5|TRBV7-3|-
TGTGCCAGCAGCTTGGCAGGCGGGGGGCGAGAGACCCAGTACTTC
CASSLAGGGRETQYF
>TRBD1|14|TRBJ1-6|TRBV20-1|-
TGCAGTGCCCCAAGGCCGGGACAGAATTCACCCCTCCACTTT
CSAPRPGQNSPLHF
>-|12|TRBJ1-5|TRBV7-2|many
TGTGCCAGCAGCTTATATCGTGGAGACCAGCATTTT
CASSLYRGDQHF
>TRBD1|13|TRBJ2-7|TRBV27|many
TGTGCCAGCAAAGGGACAGGTCCCGCCGAGCAGTACTTC
CASKGTGPAEQYF
>-|14|TRBJ2-5|TRBV5-1|many
TGCGCCAGCAGCTTGCCGTCCACCCAAGAGACCCAGTACTTC
CASSLPSTQETQYF
>-|13|TRBJ1-4|TRBV25-1|-
TGTGCCAGCAGTCAGCCAGGCCTAGAAAAACTGTTTTTT
CASSQPGLEKLFF
>TRBD1|14|TRBJ2-7|TRBV6-1|few
TGTGCCAGCAGTCAAAACTGGGGACAGGGGGTGCAGTACTTC
CASSQNWGQGVQYF
>-|12|TRBJ2-7|TRBV28|many
TGTGCCACCGCGAGGGTCGCCTACGAGCAGTACTTC
CATARVAYEQYF
>-|15|TRBJ2-3|TRBV6-5|many
TGTGCCAGCAGTTTTGATTTCGGGCGGCTAGATACGCAGTATTTT
CASSFDFGRLDTQYF
>TRBD2|15|TRBJ2-1|TRBV9|many
TGTGCCAGCAGCGCCGGGACTAGCGGGTACAATGAGCAGTTCTTC
CASSAGTSGYNEQFF
>TRBD2|17|TRBJ2-2|TRBV6-6|many
TGTGCCAGCAGTCCCCCGCCGGGACTAGGAATCACCGGGGAGCTGTTTTTT
CASSPPPGLGITGELFF
>-|16|TRBJ1-1|TRBV28|-
TGTGCCAGCAGCGTGGGAGGGGGGAGAATGAACACTGAAGCTTTCTTT
CASSVGGGRMNTEAFF
>-|13|TRBJ2-2|TRBV7-2|-
TGTGCCAGCAGCCGTACCTCCAGCGGGGAGCTGTTTTTT
CASSRTSSGELFF
>-|11|TRBJ1-1|TRBV20-1|-
TGCAGTGCTAGAGAGGGGAGTTCAGCTTTCTTT
CSAREGSSAFF
>TRBD1|14|TRBJ2-1|TRBV6-5|many
TGTGCCAGCAGGACAGGGTGGTCCTACAATGAGCAGTTCTTC
CASRTGWSYNEQFF
>-|13|TRBJ1-1|TRBV7-9|many
TGTGCCAGCAGCCGGACAGAGGGGACTGAAGCTTTCTTT
CASSRTEGTEAFF
>-|15|TRBJ1-3|TRBV5-1|many
TGCGCCAGCAGCCCGTCCACAGGGATTGGAAACACCATATATTTT
CASSPSTGIGNTIYF
>-|14|TRBJ1-2|TRBV28|many
TGTGCCAGCAGCCGGGACGGAACTAACTATGGCTACACCTTC
CASSRDGTNYGYTF
>-|13|TRBJ2-5|TRBV6-5|many
TGTGCCAGCAGACCCGACAGAGAAGAGACCCAGTACTTC
CASRPDREETQYF
>-|16|TRBJ2-2|TRBV19|many
TGTGCCAGTAGTATGGGCCGGGGAGCGAACACCGGGGAGCTGTTTTTT
CASSMGRGANTGELFF
>TRBD2|18|TRBJ2-1|TRBV20-1|many
TGCAGTGCTCGGGGACTAGCGGGGGGCCTAAGCTCCTACAATGAGCAGTTCTTC
CSARGLAGGLSSYNEQFF
>-|15|TRBJ1-5|TRBV19|-
TGTGCCAGTAGTTTACTCGACAGGTTCAATCAGCCCCAGCATTTT
CASSLLDRFNQPQHF
>-|14|TRBJ2-7|TRBV6-5|many
TGTGCCAGCAGGGGCAGGGGCTCCTCCTACGAGCAGTACTTC
CASRGRGSSYEQYF
>-|16|TRBJ2-1|TRBV6-2/TRBV6-3|many
TGTGCCAGCAGGCAGAAGGGGGGAGGGTCCTACAATGAGCAGTTCTTC
CASRQKGGGSYNEQFF
>-|14|TRBJ2-5|TRBV19|-
TGTGCCAGTAGCGAACGAGCTGGCATCGAGACCCAGTACTTC
CASSERAGIETQYF
>-|12|TRBJ1-1|TRBV20-1|-
TGCAGTGCTAGAAGTCCGAACACTGAAGCTTTCTTT
CSARSPNTEAFF
>TRBD2|16|TRBJ2-3|TRBV6-1|-
TGTGCCAGCAGCCGAAAAGCGGGGGGGAGCACAGATACGCAGTATTTT
CASSRKAGGSTDTQYF
>TRBD2|17|TRBJ2-2|TRBV6-2/TRBV6-3|-
TGTGCCAGCAGTTACGGCGCGGGAGTCGGGAACACCGGGGAGCTGTTTTTT
CASSYGAGVGNTGELFF
>TRBD1|17|TRBJ1-2|TRBV10-3|few
TGTGCCATCAGAGAGCTCTCCGGGACAGAGGTCAACTATGGCTACACCTTC
CAIRELSGTEVNYGYTF
>-|16|TRBJ2-2|TRBV24-1|-
TGTGCCACCATCAGTGAAGGGACTCTGAACACCAGGGAGCTGTTTTTT
CATISEGTLNTRELFF
>-|16|TRBJ1-1|TRBV4-2|-
TGTGCCAGCAGTCAGATGTGGGGTTCGAGGAACACTGAAGCTTTCTTT
CASSQMWGSRNTEAFF